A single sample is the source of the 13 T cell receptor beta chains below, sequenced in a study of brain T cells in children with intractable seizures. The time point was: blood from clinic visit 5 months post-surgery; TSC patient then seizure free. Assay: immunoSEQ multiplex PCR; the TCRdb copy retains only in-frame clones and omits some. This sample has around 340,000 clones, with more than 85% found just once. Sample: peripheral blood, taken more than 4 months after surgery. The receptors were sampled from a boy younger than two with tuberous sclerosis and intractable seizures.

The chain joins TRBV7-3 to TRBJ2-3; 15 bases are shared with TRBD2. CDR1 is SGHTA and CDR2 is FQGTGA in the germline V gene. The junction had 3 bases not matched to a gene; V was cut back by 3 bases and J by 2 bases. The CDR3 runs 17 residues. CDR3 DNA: TGTGCCAGCAGCTTCGGACTAGCGGGGGGGCACACAGATACGCAGTATTTT. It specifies CASSFGLAGGHTDTQYF.

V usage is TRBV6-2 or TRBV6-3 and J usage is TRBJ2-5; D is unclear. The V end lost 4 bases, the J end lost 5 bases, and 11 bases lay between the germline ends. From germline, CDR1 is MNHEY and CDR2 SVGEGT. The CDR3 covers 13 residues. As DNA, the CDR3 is TGTGCCAGCAGTTCTGGTCTTACGGAGACCCAGTACTTC. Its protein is CASSSGLTETQYF.

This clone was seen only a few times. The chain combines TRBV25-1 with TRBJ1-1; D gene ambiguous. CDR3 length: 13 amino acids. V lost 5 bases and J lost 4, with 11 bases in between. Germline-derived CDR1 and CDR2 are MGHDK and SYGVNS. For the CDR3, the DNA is TGTGCCAGCAGTCGAGTACTGGGCACTGAAGCTTTCTTT. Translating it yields CASSRVLGTEAFF.

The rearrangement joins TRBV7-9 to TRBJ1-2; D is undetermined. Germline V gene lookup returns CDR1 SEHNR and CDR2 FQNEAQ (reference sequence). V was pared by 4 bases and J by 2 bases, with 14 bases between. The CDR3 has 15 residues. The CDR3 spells CASSSLGYQNYGYTF. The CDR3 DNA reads TGTGCCAGCAGCTCCCTGGGTTATCAGAACTATGGCTACACCTTC.

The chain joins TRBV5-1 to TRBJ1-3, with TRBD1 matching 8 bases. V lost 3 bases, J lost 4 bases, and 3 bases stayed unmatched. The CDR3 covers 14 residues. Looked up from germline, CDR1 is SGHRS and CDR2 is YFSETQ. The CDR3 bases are TGCGCCAGCAGCTCCGGGACAGGCGGAAACACCATATATTTT. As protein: CASSSGTGGNTIYF.

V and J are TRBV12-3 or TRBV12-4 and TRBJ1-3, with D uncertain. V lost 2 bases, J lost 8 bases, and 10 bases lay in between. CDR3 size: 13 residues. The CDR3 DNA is TGTGCCAGCAGTTTATCGACTTGGCACACCATATATTTT. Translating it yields CASSLSTWHTIYF.

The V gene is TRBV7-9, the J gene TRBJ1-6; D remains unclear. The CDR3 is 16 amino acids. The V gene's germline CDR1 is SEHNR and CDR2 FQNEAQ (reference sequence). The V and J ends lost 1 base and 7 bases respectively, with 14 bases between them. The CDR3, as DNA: TGTGCCAGCAGCTTAGGGGCGGCCTCGGGGAATTCACCCCTCCACTTT. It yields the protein CASSLGAASGNSPLHF.

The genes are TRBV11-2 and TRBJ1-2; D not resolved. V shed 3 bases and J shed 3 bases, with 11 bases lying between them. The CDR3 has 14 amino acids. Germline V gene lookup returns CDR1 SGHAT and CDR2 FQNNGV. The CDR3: CASSFTDGYYGYTF. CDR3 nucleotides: TGTGCCAGCAGCTTTACGGACGGCTACTATGGCTACACCTTC.

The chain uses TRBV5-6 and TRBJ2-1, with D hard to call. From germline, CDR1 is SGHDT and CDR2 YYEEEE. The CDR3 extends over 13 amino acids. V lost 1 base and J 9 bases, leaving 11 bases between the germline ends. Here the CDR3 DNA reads TGTGCCAGCAGCTTGTCGTCCAGCCGTGAGCAGTTCTTC. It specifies CASSLSSSREQFF. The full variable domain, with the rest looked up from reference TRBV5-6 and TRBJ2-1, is DAGVTQSPTHLIKTRGQQVTLRCSPKSGHDTVSWYQQALGQGPQFIFQYYEEEERQRGNFPDRFSGHQFPNYSSELNVNALLLGDSALYLCASSLSSSREQFFGPGTRLTVL.

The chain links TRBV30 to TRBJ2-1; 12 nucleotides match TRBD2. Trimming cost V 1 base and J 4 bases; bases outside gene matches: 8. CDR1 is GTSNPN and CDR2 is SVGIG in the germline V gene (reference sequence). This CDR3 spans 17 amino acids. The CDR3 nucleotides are TGTGCCTGGAGTGAGGGACTAGCGGGCTCCAAATACAATGAGCAGTTCTTC. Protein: CAWSEGLAGSKYNEQFF.

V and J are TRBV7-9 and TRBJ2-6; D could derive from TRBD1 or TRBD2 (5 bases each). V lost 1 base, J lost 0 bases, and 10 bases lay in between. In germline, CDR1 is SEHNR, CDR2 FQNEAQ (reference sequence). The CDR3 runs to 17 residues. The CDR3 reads CASSLVGRGSGANVLTF. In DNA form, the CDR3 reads TGTGCCAGCAGCTTAGTGGGACGGGGCTCTGGGGCCAACGTCCTGACTTTC.

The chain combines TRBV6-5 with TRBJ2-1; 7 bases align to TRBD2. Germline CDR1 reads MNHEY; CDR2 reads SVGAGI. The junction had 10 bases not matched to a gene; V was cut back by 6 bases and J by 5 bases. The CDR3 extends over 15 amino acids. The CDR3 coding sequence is TGTGCCAGCAGCCCCCGGCTAGCGGTACACAATGAGCAGTTCTTC. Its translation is CASSPRLAVHNEQFF.

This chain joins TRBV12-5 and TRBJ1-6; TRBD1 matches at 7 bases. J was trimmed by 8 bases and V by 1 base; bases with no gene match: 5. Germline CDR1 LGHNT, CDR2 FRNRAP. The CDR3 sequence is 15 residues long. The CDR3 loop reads CASGLGQGLDSPLHF. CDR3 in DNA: TGTGCTAGTGGTTTGGGACAGGGATTGGATTCACCCCTCCACTTT.